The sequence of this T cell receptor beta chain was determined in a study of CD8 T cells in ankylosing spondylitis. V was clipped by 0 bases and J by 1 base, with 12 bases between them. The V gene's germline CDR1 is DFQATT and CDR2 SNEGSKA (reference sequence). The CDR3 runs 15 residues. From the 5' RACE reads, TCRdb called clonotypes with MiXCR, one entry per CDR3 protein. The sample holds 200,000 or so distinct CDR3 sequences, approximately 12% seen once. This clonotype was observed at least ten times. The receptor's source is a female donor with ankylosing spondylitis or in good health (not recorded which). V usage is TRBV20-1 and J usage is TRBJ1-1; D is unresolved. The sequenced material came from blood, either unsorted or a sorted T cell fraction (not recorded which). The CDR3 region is CSARDPHQPNTEAFF. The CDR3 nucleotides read TGCAGTGCTAGAGACCCCCATCAACCGAACACTGAAGCTTTCTTT.